The clone carrying this T cell receptor beta chain has only a few counts. Its antigen is unidentified. Repertoires were generated with immunoSEQ multiplex PCR, while TCRdb's copy carries only in-frame clones and drops some. Of 100,000 to 150,000 clones listed, 75% to 90% are singletons. This sample was taken from a study of cytotoxic CD8 clonotypes in ibrutinib-treated CLL. Study-wide findings and caveats: Clonality went up at the time of ibrutinib response, stayed stable in sustained remission, and later dropped back toward its baseline level at progression. Collection times varied between progressing and sustained-remission patients.

Germline CDR1 is MDHEN and CDR2 is SYDVKM. CDR3 size: 15 residues. The germline V and J ends were trimmed by 2 bases and 1 base, with 12 bases remaining between them. The sequencing used PBMCs, collected after 24 months of ibrutinib treatment. This chain connects TRBV28 to TRBJ2-7, with D perhaps being TRBD1 or TRBD2 (5 bases each). The source of this sequence is a human donor with chronic lymphocytic leukemia. The CDR3 region has the DNA TGTGCCAGCAGTTTAGCAGGGAGTCCTTCCTACGAGCAGTACTTC. Protein product: CASSLAGSPSYEQYF.